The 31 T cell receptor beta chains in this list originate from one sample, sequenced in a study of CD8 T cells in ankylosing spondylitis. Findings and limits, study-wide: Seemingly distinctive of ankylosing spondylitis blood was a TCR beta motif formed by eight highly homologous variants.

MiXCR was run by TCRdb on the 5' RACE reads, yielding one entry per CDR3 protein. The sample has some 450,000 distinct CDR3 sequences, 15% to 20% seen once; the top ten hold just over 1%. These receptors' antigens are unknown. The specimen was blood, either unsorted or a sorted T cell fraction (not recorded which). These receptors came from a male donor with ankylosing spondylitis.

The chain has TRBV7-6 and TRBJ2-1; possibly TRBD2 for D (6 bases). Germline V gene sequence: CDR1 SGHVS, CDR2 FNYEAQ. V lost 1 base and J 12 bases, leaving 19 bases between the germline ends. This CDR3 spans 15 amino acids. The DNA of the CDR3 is TGTGCCAGCAGCTTAGAGCGCGGGGCCCCTTTGGTGCAGTTCTTC. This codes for CASSLERGAPLVQFF.

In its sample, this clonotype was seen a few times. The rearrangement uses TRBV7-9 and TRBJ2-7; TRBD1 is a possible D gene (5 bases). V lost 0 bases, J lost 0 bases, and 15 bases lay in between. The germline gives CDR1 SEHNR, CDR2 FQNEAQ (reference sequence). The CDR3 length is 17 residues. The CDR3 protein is CASSLAFVVTDSYEQYF. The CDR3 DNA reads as TGTGCCAGCAGCTTAGCGTTTGTGGTGACAGACTCCTACGAGCAGTACTTC.

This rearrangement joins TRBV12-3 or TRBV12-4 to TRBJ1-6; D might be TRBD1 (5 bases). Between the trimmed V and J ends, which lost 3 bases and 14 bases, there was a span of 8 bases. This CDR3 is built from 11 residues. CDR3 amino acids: CASSLGPSLHF. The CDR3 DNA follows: TGTGCCAGCAGTTTGGGGCCTTCCCTCCACTTT.

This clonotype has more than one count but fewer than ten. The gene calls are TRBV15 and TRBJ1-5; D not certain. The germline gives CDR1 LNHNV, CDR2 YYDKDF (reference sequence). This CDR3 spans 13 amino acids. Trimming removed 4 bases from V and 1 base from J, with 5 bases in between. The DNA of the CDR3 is TGTGCCACCAGCAAGGGAAGCAATCAGCCCCAGCATTTT. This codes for CATSKGSNQPQHF.

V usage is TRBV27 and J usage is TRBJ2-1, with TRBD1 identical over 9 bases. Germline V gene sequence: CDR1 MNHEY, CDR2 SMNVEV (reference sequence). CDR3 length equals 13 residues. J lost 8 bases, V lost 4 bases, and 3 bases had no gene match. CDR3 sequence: CASSWRQGDEQFF. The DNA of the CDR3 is TGTGCCAGCAGTTGGCGACAGGGGGATGAGCAGTTCTTC.

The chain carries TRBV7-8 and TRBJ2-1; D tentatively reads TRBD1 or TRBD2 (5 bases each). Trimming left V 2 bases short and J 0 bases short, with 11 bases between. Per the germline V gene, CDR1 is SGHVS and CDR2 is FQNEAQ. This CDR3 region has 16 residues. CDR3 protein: CASSLLPGASYNEQFF. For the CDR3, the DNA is TGTGCCAGCAGCTTACTCCCCGGGGCCTCCTACAATGAGCAGTTCTTC.

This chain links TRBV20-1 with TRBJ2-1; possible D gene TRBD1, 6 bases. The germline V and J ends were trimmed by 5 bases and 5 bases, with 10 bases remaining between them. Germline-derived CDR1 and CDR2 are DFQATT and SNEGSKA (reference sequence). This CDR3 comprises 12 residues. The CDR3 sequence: CSADHRDNEQFF. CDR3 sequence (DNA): TGCAGTGCTGACCACAGGGACAATGAGCAGTTCTTC.

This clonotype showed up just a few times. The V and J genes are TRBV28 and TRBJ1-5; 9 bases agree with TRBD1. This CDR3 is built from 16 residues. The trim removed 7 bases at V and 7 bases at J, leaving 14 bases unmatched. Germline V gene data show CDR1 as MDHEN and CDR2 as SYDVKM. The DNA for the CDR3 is TGTGCCAGCAATGCCCGGGGGACAGGGAGACGGCAGCCCCAGCATTTT. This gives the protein CASNARGTGRRQPQHF.

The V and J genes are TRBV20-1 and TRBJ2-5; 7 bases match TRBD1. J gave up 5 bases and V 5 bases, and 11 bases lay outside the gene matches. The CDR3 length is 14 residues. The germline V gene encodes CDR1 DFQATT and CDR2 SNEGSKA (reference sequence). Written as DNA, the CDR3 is TGCAGTGCTGCACAGGGACAGCTAGGGGAGACCCAGTACTTC. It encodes CSAAQGQLGETQYF.

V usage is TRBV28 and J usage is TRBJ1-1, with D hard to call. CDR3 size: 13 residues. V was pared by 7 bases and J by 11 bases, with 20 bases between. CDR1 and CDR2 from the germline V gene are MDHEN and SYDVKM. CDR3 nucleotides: TGTGCCAGCACCCCCGGACGAGCCGTCTCGGCTTTCTTT. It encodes CASTPGRAVSAFF.

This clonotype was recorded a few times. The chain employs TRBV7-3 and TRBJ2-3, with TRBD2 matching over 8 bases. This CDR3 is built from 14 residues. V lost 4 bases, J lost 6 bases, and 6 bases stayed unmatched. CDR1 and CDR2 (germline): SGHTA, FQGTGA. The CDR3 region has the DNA TGTGCCAGCAGCTCGTCGGGGGGGAGGGATACGCAGTATTTT. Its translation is CASSSSGGRDTQYF.

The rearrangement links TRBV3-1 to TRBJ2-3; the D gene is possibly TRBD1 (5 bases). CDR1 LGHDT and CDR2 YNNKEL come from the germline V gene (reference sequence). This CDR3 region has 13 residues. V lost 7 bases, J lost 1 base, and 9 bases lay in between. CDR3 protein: CASTEGGTDTQYF. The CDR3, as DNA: TGTGCCAGCACCGAAGGGGGCACAGATACGCAGTATTTT.

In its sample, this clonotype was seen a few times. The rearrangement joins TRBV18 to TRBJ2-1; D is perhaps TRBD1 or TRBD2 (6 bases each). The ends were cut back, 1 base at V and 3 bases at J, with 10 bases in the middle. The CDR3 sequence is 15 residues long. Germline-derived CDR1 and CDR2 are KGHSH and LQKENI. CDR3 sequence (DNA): TGTGCCAGCTCACCACGGGGGGCGAACTACAATGAGCAGTTCTTC. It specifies CASSPRGANYNEQFF.

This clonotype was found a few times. The DNA of the CDR3 is TGTGCCAGCAGCTTAGATCTGGACCCACCATACAATGAGCAGTTCTTC. Its protein product is CASSLDLDPPYNEQFF. The V call is TRBV7-7, the J call TRBJ2-1; D gene uncertain. This CDR3 comprises 16 residues. Germline-derived CDR1 and CDR2 are SSHAT and FNYEAQ (reference sequence). Trimming removed 1 base at V and 4 bases at J, with 14 bases between.

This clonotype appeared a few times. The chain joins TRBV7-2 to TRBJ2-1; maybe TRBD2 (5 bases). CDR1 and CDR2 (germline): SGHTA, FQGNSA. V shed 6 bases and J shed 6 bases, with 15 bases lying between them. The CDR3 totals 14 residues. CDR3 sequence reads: CASSLAARGNEQFF. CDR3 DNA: TGTGCCAGCAGTCTAGCTGCTAGAGGCAATGAGCAGTTCTTC. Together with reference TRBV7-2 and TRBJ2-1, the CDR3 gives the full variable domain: GAGVSQSPSNKVTEKGKDVELRCDPISGHTALYWYRQSLGQGLEFLIYFQGNSAPDKSGLPSDRFSAERTGGSVSTLTIQRTQQEDSAVYLCASSLAARGNEQFFGPGTRLTVL.

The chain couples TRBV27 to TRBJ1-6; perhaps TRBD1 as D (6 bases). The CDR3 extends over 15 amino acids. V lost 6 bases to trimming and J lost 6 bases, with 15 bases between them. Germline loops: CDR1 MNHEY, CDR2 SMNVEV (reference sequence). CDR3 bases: TGTGCCAGCAGCGTGACGGACAGATCTAATTCACCCCTCCACTTT. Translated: CASSVTDRSNSPLHF.

The CDR3 DNA reads TGCAGCGTTTTAGCGGGGGACCACTACGAGCAGTACTTC. It codes for CSVLAGDHYEQYF. The J gene is TRBJ2-7, the V gene TRBV29-1; 9 nucleotides line up with TRBD2. The CDR3 covers 13 residues. The junction had 5 bases not matched to a gene; V was cut back by 5 bases and J by 3 bases. CDR1 is SQVTM, CDR2 ANQGSEA, per germline.

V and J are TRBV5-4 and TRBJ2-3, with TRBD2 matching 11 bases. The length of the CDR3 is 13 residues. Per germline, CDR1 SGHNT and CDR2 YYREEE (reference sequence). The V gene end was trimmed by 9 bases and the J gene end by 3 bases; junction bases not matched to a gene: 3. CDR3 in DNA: TGTGCCACCGGGACTAGCGGTACAGATACGCAGTATTTT. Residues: CATGTSGTDTQYF.

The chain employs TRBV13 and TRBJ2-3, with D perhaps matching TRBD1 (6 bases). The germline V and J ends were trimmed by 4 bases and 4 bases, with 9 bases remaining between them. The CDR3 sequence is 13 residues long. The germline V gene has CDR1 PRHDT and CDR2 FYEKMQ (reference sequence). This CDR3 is CASSSYRADTQYF. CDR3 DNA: TGTGCCAGCAGCTCCTACAGGGCAGATACGCAGTATTTT.

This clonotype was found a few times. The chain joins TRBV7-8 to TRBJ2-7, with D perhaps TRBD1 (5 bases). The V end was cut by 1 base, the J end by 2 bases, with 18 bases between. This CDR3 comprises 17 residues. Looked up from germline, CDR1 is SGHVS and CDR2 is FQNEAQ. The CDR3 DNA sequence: TGTGCCAGCAGCTTAGGTGTGGTGGGGCCAACCCCCTACGAGCAGTACTTC. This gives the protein CASSLGVVGPTPYEQYF.

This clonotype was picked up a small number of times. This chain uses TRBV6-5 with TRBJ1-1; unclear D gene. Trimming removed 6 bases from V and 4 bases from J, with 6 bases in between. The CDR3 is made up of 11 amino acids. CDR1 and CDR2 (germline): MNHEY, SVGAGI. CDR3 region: CASRHRTEAFF. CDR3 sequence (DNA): TGTGCCAGCAGGCACCGCACTGAAGCTTTCTTT.

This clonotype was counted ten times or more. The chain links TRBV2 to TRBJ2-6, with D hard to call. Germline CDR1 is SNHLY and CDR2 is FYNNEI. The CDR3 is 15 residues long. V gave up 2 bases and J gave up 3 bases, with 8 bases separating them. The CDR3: CASSELAVGANVLTF. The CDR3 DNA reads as TGTGCCAGCAGTGAACTGGCAGTTGGGGCCAACGTCCTGACTTTC.

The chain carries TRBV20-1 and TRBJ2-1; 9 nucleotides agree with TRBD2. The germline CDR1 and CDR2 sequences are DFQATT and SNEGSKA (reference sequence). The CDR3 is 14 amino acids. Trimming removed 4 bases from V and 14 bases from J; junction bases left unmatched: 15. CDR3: CSATSSSGTQAEFF. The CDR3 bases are TGCAGTGCTACCTCCTCTAGCGGGACCCAGGCAGAGTTCTTC.

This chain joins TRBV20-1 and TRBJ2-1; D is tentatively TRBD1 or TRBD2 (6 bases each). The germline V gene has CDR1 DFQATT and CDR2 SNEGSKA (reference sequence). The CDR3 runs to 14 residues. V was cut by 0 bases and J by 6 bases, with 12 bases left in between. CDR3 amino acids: CSARDLRGANEQFF. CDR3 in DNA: TGCAGTGCTAGAGATCTGAGGGGGGCCAATGAGCAGTTCTTC.

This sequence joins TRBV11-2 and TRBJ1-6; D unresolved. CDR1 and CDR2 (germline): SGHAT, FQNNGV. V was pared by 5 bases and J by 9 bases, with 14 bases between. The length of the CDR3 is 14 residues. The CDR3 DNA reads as TGTGCCAGCAGCCTGTCGGCTCGCGGTTCACCCCTCCACTTT. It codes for CASSLSARGSPLHF.

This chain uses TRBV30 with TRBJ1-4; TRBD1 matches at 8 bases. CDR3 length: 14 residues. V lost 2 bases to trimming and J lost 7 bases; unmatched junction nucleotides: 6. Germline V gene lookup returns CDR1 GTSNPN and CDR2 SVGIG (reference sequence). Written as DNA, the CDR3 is TGTGCCTGGAGTCTGACCCAGGGGGCTGAAAAACTGTTTTTT. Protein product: CAWSLTQGAEKLFF.

The chain's CDR3 is CAWSLGGKGTDTQYF. The CDR3 bases are TGTGCCTGGTCCCTCGGAGGGAAAGGCACAGATACGCAGTATTTT. The chain combines TRBV30 with TRBJ2-3, with D possibly being TRBD2 (6 bases). Germline V lookup: CDR1 GTSNPN, CDR2 SVGIG (reference sequence). With 5 bases removed from V and 1 base from J, the gap between germline ends came to 16 bases. The CDR3 contains 15 residues.

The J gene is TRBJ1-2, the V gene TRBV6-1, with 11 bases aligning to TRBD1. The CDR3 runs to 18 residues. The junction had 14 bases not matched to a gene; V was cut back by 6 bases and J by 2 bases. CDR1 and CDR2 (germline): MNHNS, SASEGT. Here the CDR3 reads CASSPRTGGAVGNYGYTF. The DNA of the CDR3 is TGTGCCAGCAGCCCAAGGACAGGGGGCGCGGTCGGCAACTATGGCTACACCTTC.

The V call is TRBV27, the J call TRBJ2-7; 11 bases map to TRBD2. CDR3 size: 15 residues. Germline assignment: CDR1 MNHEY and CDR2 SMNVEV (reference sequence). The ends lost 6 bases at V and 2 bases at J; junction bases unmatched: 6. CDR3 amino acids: CASSSPTSGTYEQYF. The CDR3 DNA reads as TGTGCCAGCAGCTCCCCGACTAGCGGGACCTACGAGCAGTACTTC.

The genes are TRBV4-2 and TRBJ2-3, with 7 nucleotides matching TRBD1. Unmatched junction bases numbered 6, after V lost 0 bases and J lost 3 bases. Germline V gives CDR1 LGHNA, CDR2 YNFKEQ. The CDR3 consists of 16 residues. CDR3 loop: CASSQERGGGTDTQYF. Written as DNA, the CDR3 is TGTGCCAGCAGCCAAGAGAGAGGGGGCGGGACAGATACGCAGTATTTT.

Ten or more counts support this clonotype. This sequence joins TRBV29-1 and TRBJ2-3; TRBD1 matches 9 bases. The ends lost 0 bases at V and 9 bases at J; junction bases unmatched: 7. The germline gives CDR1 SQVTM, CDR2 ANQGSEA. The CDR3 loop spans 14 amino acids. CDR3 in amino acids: CSVEEGQGRKTQYF. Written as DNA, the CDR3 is TGCAGCGTTGAAGAGGGACAGGGAAGGAAGACGCAGTATTTT.